The present TCR beta chain was sequenced within a study of spatial heterogeneity in lung cancer. Individually, TCR cDNA molecules were each labelled with a unique molecular identifier. Via MiXCR, TCRdb re-called the 5' RACE reads, giving one row per CDR3 protein. Among roughly 5,300 distinct CDR3 sequences listed, 8.4% were seen once. This CDR3 is 16 amino acids long. With 4 bases removed from V and 4 bases from J, the gap between germline ends came to 20 bases. Looked up from germline, CDR1 is SGHRS and CDR2 is YFSETQ. This clonotype was seen many times. Its target is not known. Study results and limitations: Mutation counts in tumors were tracked by counts of expanded intratumoral alpha and beta TCRs. Counts for ubiquitous and regional expanded TCRs went along with ubiquitous and regional nonsynonymous mutations, respectively.

Time point here: sample taken at primary tumor resection. Samples were obtained from about 72 donors, all untreated early-stage non-small cell lung cancer patients. Sequencing of whole RNA from tumor, nontumor lung or frozen PBMC involved no sorting. The input for sequencing was lung tumor tissue, taken at surgery. This clonotype was sampled from a female donor with early-stage non-small cell lung cancer. The J gene is TRBJ1-2, the V gene TRBV5-1, with D possibly TRBD1 on 6 matching bases. DNA for the CDR3: TGCGCCAGCAGCCCCGCTGGGGGCCCGGGAAGCTATGGCTACACCTTC. Encoded protein: CASSPAGGPGSYGYTF.